This T cell receptor (beta chain) was recovered during a study of shared clonotypes between healthy human individuals. The method was immunoSEQ multiplex PCR; TCRdb's version includes in-frame clones alone and lacks a portion of them. The sample consists of over 2 million clones, roughly 94% of them appearing once. Naive CD8 isolation took CD45RO-negative cells positively selected for CCR7 and excluded terminally differentiated effector memory CD45RA+ cells. The sequence was collected from a man younger than 35 in good health. The sample consisted of naive CD8+ T cells sorted from blood.

The CDR3 nucleotides are TGTGCCAGCAGCTCCCAGGGGGAGAGGAATGAAAAACTGTTTTTT. Translating gives CASSSQGERNEKLFF. V usage is TRBV7-9 and J usage is TRBJ1-4; 7 bases are a match to TRBD1. Germline-derived CDR1 and CDR2 are SEHNR and FQNEAQ (reference sequence). The CDR3 runs 15 residues. The trim removed 4 bases at V and 5 bases at J, leaving 7 bases unmatched.